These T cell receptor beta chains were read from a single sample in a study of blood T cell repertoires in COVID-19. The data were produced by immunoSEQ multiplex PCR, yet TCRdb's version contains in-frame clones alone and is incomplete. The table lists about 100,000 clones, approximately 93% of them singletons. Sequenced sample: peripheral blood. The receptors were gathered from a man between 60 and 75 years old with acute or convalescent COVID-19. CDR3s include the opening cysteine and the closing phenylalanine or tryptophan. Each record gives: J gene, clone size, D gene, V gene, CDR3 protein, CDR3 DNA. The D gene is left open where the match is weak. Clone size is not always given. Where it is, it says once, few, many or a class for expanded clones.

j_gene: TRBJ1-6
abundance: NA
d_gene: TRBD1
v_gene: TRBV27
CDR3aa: CASRGFGQGDSPLHF
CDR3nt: TGTGCCAGCAGGGGCTTCGGACAGGGGGATTCACCCCTCCACTTT

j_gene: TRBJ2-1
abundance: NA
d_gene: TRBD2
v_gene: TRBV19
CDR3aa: CASQIELAAWGEQFF
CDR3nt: TGTGCCAGTCAAATCGAACTAGCGGCCTGGGGTGAGCAGTTCTTC

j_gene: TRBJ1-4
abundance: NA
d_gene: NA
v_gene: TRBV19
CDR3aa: CASSIGPGGPNEKLFF
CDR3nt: TGTGCCAGTAGTATTGGTCCAGGAGGTCCTAATGAAAAACTGTTTTTT

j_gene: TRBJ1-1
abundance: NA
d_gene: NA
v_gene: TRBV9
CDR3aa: CASSVAGNTEAFF
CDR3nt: TGTGCCAGCAGCGTGGCAGGGAACACTGAAGCTTTCTTT

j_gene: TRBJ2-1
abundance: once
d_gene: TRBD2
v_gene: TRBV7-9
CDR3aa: CASSLGSLAGGYNEQFF
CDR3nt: TGTGCCAGCAGCTTAGGTTCTTTAGCGGGAGGGTACAATGAGCAGTTCTTC

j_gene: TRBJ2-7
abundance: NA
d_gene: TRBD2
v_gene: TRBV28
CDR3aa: CASSQGLAGEFYEQYF
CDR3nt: TGTGCCAGCAGTCAAGGACTAGCGGGAGAGTTCTACGAGCAGTACTTC

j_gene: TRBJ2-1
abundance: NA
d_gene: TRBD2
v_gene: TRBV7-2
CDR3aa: CASSPRTSGSIGTYNEQFF
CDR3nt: TGTGCCAGCAGCCCAAGGACTAGCGGGAGTATCGGAACCTACAATGAGCAGTTCTTC

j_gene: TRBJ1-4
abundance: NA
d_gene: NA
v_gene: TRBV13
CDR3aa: CASSPRGDEKLFF
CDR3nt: TGTGCCAGCAGCCCCCGCGGGGATGAAAAACTGTTTTTT

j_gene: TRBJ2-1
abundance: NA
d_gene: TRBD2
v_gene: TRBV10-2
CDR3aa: CASTTAGGPSEQFF
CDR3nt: TGCGCCAGCACTACAGCGGGAGGGCCGTCTGAGCAGTTCTTC

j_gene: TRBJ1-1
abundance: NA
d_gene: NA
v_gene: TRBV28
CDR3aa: CASSLWGYSGETEAFF
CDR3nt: TGTGCCAGCAGTTTATGGGGGTATTCGGGAGAGACTGAAGCTTTCTTT

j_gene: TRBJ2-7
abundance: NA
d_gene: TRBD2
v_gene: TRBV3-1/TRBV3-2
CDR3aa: CASSPRDRGGLAGGSSYEQYF
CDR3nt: TGTGCCAGCAGCCCCCGGGACAGGGGGGGACTAGCGGGGGGTAGCTCCTACGAGCAGTACTTC

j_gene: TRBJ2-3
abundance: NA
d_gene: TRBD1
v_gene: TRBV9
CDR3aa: CASSPLAQGQIATQYF
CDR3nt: TGTGCCAGCAGCCCACTGGCACAGGGGCAGATAGCTACGCAGTATTTT

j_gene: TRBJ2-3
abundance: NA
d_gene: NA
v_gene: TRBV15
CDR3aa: CATSSRLGADTQYF
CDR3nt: TGTGCCACCAGCAGCCGACTAGGTGCAGATACGCAGTATTTT

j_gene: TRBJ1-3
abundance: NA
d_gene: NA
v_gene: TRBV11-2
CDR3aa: CASSLDGGSGNTIYF
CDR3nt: TGTGCCAGCAGCTTAGATGGCGGCTCTGGAAACACCATATATTTT

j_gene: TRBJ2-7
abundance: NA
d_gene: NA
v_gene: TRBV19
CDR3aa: CASSIGAVTDEQYF
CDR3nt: TGTGCCAGTAGTATTGGCGCGGTGACCGACGAGCAGTACTTC

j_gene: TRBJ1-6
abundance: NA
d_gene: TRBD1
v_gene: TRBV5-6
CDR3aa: CASSFRTTGDNSPLHF
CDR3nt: TGTGCCAGCAGCTTCCGGACGACAGGGGATAATTCACCCCTCCACTTT

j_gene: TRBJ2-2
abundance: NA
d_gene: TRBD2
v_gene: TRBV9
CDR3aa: CASSLSGRAGPGELFF
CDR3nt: TGTGCCAGCAGCCTAAGCGGGAGGGCCGGTCCCGGGGAGCTGTTTTTT

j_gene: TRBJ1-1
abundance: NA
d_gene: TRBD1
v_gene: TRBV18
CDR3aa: CASSPISGDREEAFF
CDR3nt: TGTGCCAGCTCACCAATTTCGGGGGACAGGGAGGAAGCTTTCTTT

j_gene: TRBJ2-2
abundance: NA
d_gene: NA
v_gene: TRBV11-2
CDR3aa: CASSLATRLPGNTGELFF
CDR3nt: TGTGCCAGCAGCTTGGCAACGAGGCTTCCGGGGAACACCGGGGAGCTGTTTTTT

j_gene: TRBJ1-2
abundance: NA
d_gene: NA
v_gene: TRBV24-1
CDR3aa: CATSDYRVNYGYTF
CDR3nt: TGTGCCACCAGTGATTACAGGGTAAACTATGGCTACACCTTC

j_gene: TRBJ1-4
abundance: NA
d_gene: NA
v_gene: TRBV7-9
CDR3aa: CASSPSGGEKLFF
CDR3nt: TGTGCCAGCAGCCCCTCCGGGGGGGAAAAACTGTTTTTT

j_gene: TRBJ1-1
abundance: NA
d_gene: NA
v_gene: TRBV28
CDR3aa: CASSFKGGAFF
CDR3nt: TGTGCCAGCAGTTTCAAGGGGGGGGCTTTCTTT

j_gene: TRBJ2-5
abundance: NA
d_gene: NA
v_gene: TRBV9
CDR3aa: CASSVGPGQETQYF
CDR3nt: TGTGCCAGCAGCGTAGGCCCGGGACAAGAGACCCAGTACTTC

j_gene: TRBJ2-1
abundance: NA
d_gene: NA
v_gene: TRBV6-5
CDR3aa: CASRSGDRLNNEQFF
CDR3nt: TGTGCCAGCAGGTCGGGAGACCGCTTGAACAATGAGCAGTTCTTC

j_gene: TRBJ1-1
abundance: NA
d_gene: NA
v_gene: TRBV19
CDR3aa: CASSKQGLNTEAFF
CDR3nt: TGTGCCAGTAGTAAACAGGGACTGAACACTGAAGCTTTCTTT

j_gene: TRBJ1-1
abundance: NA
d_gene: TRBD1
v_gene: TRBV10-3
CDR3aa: CAISGRGTGGVGDTEAFF
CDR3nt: TGTGCCATCAGTGGGAGGGGGACAGGGGGCGTTGGGGACACTGAAGCTTTCTTT

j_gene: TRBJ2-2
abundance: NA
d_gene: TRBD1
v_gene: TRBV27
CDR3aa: CASRDTGTGKAGELFF
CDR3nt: TGTGCCAGCAGAGACACCGGGACAGGGAAGGCCGGGGAGCTGTTTTTT

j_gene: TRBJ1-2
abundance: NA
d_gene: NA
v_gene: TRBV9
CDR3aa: CASSANLGSYGYTF
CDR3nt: TGTGCCAGCAGCGCGAACCTCGGGAGCTATGGCTACACCTTC

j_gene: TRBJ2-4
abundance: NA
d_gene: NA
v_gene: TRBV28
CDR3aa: CASSTPGTENIQYF
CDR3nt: TGTGCCAGCAGTACGCCGGGAACCGAAAACATTCAGTACTTC

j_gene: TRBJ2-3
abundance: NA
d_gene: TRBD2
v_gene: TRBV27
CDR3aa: CASSLLGTIRTDTQYF
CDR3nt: TGTGCCAGCAGTTTACTCGGGACTATACGCACAGATACGCAGTATTTT

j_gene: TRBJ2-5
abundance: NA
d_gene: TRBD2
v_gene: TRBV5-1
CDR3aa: CASSLSVGAGGETQYF
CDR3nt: TGCGCCAGCAGCTTATCCGTTGGGGCGGGGGGAGAGACCCAGTACTTC

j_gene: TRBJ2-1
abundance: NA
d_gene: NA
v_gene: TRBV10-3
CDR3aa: CAITDRPVRDHNEQFF
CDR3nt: TGTGCCATCACCGACAGACCCGTTCGAGATCACAATGAGCAGTTCTTC

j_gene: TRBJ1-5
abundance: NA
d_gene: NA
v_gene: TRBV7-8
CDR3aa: CASSSSTGFSNQPQHF
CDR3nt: TGTGCCAGCAGCTCCAGCACCGGGTTCAGCAATCAGCCCCAGCATTTT

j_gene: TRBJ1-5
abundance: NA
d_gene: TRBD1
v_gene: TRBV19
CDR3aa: CASRTQRGLQPQHF
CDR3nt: TGTGCCAGTAGGACCCAGAGGGGGCTACAGCCCCAGCATTTT

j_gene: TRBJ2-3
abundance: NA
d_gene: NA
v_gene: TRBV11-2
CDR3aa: CASSLGAGSTDTQYF
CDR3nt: TGTGCCAGCAGCTTAGGGGCAGGAAGCACAGATACGCAGTATTTT

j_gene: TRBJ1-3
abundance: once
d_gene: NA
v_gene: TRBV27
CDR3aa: CASRGASAGNTIYF
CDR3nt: TGTGCCAGCAGGGGGGCCTCCGCTGGAAACACCATATATTTT